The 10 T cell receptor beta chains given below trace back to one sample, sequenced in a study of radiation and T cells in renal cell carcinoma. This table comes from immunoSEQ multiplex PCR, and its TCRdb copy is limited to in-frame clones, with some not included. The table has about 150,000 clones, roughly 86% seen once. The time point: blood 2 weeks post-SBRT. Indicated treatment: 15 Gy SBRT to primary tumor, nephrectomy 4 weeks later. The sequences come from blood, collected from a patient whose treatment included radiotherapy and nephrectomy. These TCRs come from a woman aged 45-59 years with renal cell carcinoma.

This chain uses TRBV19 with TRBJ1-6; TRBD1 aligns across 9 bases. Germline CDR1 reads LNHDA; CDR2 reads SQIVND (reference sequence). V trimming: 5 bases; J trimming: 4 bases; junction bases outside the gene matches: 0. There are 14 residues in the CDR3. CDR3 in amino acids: CASSGQGYNSPLHF. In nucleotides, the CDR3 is TGTGCCAGTAGTGGACAGGGGTATAATTCACCCCTCCACTTT.

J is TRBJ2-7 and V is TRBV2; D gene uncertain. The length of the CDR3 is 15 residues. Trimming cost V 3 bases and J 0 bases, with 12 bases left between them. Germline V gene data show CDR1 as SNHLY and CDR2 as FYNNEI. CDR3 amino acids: CASSEAWSSSYEQYF. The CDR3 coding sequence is TGTGCCAGCAGTGAGGCCTGGTCGAGCTCCTACGAGCAGTACTTC.

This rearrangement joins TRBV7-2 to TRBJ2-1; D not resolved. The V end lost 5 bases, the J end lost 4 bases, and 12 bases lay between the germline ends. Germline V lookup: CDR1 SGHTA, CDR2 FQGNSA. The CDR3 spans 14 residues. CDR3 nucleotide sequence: TGTGCCAGCAGCCCAGGTTGGGTTTACAATGAGCAGTTCTTC. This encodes CASSPGWVYNEQFF.

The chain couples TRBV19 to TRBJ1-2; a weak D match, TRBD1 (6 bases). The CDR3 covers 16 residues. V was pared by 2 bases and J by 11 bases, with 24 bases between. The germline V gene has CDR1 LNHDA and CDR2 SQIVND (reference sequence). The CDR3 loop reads CASSIRDDGGAEGYTF. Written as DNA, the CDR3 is TGTGCCAGTAGTATACGGGACGACGGGGGGGCCGAGGGGTACACCTTC.

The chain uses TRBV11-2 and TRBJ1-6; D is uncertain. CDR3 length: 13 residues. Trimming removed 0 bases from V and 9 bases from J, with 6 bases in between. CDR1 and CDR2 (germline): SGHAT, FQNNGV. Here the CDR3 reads CASSLEDGSPLHF. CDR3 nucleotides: TGTGCCAGCAGCTTAGAGGACGGTTCACCCCTCCACTTT.

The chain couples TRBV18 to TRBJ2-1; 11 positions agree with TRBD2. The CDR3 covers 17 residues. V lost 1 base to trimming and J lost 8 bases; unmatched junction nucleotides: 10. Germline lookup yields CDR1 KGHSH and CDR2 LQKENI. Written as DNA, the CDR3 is TGTGCCAGCTCACCACTAGCGGGGGGGCCGAGTAGAGATGAGCAGTTCTTC. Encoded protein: CASSPLAGGPSRDEQFF.

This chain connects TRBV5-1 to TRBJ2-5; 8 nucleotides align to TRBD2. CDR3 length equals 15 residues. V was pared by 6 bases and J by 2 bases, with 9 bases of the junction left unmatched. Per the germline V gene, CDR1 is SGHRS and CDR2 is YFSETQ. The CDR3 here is CASKIAGSLQETQYF. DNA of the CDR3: TGCGCCAGCAAGATAGCGGGGAGTCTTCAAGAGACCCAGTACTTC.

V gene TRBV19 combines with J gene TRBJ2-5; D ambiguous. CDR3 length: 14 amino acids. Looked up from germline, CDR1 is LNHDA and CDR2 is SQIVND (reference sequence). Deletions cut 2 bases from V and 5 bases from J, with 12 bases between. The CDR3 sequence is CASSIRTARETQYF. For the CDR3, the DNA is TGTGCCAGTAGTATACGGACCGCCCGGGAGACCCAGTACTTC.

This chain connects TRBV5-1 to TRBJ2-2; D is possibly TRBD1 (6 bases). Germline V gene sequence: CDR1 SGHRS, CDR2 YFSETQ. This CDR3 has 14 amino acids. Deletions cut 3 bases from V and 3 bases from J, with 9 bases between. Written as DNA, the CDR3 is TGCGCCAGCAGCTCGACAGGAGACACCGGGGAGCTGTTTTTT. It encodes CASSSTGDTGELFF.

CDR3 sequence: CASSFRLSSYNEQFF. The CDR3 nucleotides read TGTGCCAGCAGCTTTCGCCTGAGCTCCTACAATGAGCAGTTCTTC. The rearrangement joins TRBV5-4 to TRBJ2-1; D not resolved. This CDR3 contains 15 residues. CDR1 SGHNT and CDR2 YYREEE come from the germline V gene (reference sequence). Trimming removed 2 bases from V and 0 bases from J, with 9 bases in between.